This T cell receptor beta chain is drawn from a study of CD8 T cells in Susac syndrome. Study information: Among the sequenced Susac syndrome patients, six had active disease while eight were in remission.

Deletions cut 7 bases from V and 10 bases from J, with 17 bases between. The CDR3 is made up of 13 amino acids. Germline assignment: CDR1 SQVTM and CDR2 ANQGSEA. An input of about 0.5 to 1 ug of RNA was subjected to reverse transcription using random hexamers. The method of amplification for TCR beta CDR3 was immunoSEQ multiplex PCR, covering 54 Vbeta and 13 Jbeta. TCRdb passed the immunoSEQ multiplex PCR reads through MiXCR, listing each CDR3 protein once. The data contain some 96,000 distinct CDR3 sequences, roughly 94% of them singletons. The authors sequenced TCR beta from blood CD8+ and CD4+ T cells. Whole-study findings and limits: Expansion of clones was not seen in the CD4+ T cell repertoires of Susac syndrome.

Comment on this clonotype: Its antigen is unknown.

Sequencing used CD4+ T cells from PBMCs. The chain couples TRBV29-1 to TRBJ1-6; TRBD1 is a possible D gene (6 bases). The origin of this receptor is a human donor with Susac syndrome. CDR3 DNA sequence: TGCAGCGCTCAGACAGGACGGGACTCACCCCTCCACTTT. It specifies CSAQTGRDSPLHF.